The clone carrying this T cell receptor beta chain was seen a single time. Per the original methods: It was from reference gene primer amplification that nucleated cell counts were estimated. The table came from immunoSEQ multiplex PCR; TCRdb's copy has only in-frame clones and leaves some out. That table gives V, J and clone size, and the DNA gave D and trimming. The table records 120,000 to 150,000 clones, more than 80% of them present only once. The data stem from a study of blood T cell repertoires in COVID-19. Sequences were obtained from peripheral blood. This TCR was recovered from a woman aged 60-70 years with active COVID-19.

This chain's CDR3 is CASSHLAGNNEQFF. The CDR3 nucleotides read TGTGCCAGCAGTCACCTAGCGGGGAACAATGAGCAGTTCTTC. This rearrangement joins TRBV5-5 to TRBJ2-1; the match to TRBD2 covers 9 bases. Unmatched junction bases numbered 5, after V lost 5 bases and J lost 5 bases. Germline V CDR1 and CDR2: SGHKS, YYEKEE (reference sequence). The length of the CDR3 is 14 residues.